This is a list of T cell receptor beta chains from one sample in a study of identical twins. In TCRdb, the 5' RACE reads were re-called with MiXCR into one record per CDR3 protein. The sample has 400,000 to 550,000 distinct CDR3 sequences; around 15% are singletons. These data also formed part of another study, on yellow fever vaccine responses in identical twins.

Sequences were obtained from CD4+ T cells sorted from blood. Every receptor here comes from a woman aged 18-29 years in good health. CDR3s include the opening cysteine and the closing phenylalanine or tryptophan. Fields, in order: J gene, D gene, clone size, V gene, CDR3 DNA, CDR3 protein. A D gene is named only where the DNA matches it firmly. Clone size is shown for a subset of rows, as once, few, many or a class of expanded clone.

J gene: TRBJ2-1
D gene: NA
clone size: NA
V gene: TRBV5-5
CDR3 DNA: TGTGCCAGCAGAGACTGGGACGGACCAACCGGGGGGCAGTTCTTC
CDR3 protein: CASRDWDGPTGGQFF

J gene: TRBJ1-1
D gene: NA
clone size: many
V gene: TRBV27
CDR3 DNA: TGTGCCAGCAGTTCTCACGTAGGGAACACTGAAGCTTTCTTT
CDR3 protein: CASSSHVGNTEAFF

J gene: TRBJ2-7
D gene: NA
clone size: NA
V gene: TRBV5-1
CDR3 DNA: TGCGCCAGCAGAGGTCTTCTCAGCTCCTACGAGCAGTACTTC
CDR3 protein: CASRGLLSSYEQYF

J gene: TRBJ2-5
D gene: NA
clone size: few
V gene: TRBV2
CDR3 DNA: TGTGCCAGCACCTACACCAGGGGGGAAGGAGAGACCCAGTACTTC
CDR3 protein: CASTYTRGEGETQYF

J gene: TRBJ1-1
D gene: NA
clone size: many
V gene: TRBV12-3/TRBV12-4
CDR3 DNA: TGTGCCAGCAGTTCGGAGGGGAAGAACACTGAAGCTTTCTTT
CDR3 protein: CASSSEGKNTEAFF

J gene: TRBJ2-7
D gene: NA
clone size: NA
V gene: TRBV5-6
CDR3 DNA: TGTGCCAGCAGCTTTATGGTTACGGACGAGCAGTACTTC
CDR3 protein: CASSFMVTDEQYF

J gene: TRBJ2-3
D gene: TRBD1
clone size: few
V gene: TRBV3-1
CDR3 DNA: TGTGCCAGCAGCCAAGATACGTCAGGGGGTCCCACAGATACGCAGTATTTT
CDR3 protein: CASSQDTSGGPTDTQYF

J gene: TRBJ1-4
D gene: TRBD1
clone size: few
V gene: TRBV7-2
CDR3 DNA: TGTGCCAGCAGCTACCGGACAGGGGTAGTTGAAAAACTGTTTTTT
CDR3 protein: CASSYRTGVVEKLFF

J gene: TRBJ1-2
D gene: TRBD1
clone size: NA
V gene: TRBV4-2
CDR3 DNA: TGTGCCAGCAGCCAAGCCGGGACAGGGGGATTGGGGTACACCTTC
CDR3 protein: CASSQAGTGGLGYTF

J gene: TRBJ2-1
D gene: NA
clone size: NA
V gene: TRBV4-3
CDR3 DNA: TGCGCCAGCAGTCCAAGAATGGTACTAGTCGGCTCCTACAATGAGCAGTTCTTC
CDR3 protein: CASSPRMVLVGSYNEQFF

J gene: TRBJ2-5
D gene: NA
clone size: NA
V gene: TRBV7-8
CDR3 DNA: TGTGCCAGCAGCTTATTAGTTTTAGAGACCCAGTACTTC
CDR3 protein: CASSLLVLETQYF

J gene: TRBJ2-5
D gene: TRBD1
clone size: NA
V gene: TRBV7-9
CDR3 DNA: TGTGCCAGCAGCTTAAGAGGGACAGGGGGAGAGACCCAGTACTTC
CDR3 protein: CASSLRGTGGETQYF

J gene: TRBJ2-2
D gene: NA
clone size: NA
V gene: TRBV5-1
CDR3 DNA: TGCGCCAGCAGCTTAAAAGATACCGGTGCTGCCGGGGAGCTGTTTTTT
CDR3 protein: CASSLKDTGAAGELFF

J gene: TRBJ2-7
D gene: NA
clone size: NA
V gene: TRBV27
CDR3 DNA: TGTGCCAGCAGTTTATATGCAGACGCCTACGAGCAGTACTTC
CDR3 protein: CASSLYADAYEQYF

J gene: TRBJ2-7
D gene: NA
clone size: NA
V gene: TRBV18
CDR3 DNA: TGTGCCAGCTCACCTGCCGAGTCCTACGAGCAGTACTTC
CDR3 protein: CASSPAESYEQYF

J gene: TRBJ2-1
D gene: TRBD2
clone size: few
V gene: TRBV5-1
CDR3 DNA: TGCGCCAGCAGCACCGGACTAGCGGGAGGTGGCTCCTACAATGAGCAGTTCTTC
CDR3 protein: CASSTGLAGGGSYNEQFF

J gene: TRBJ2-7
D gene: TRBD1
clone size: few
V gene: TRBV3-1
CDR3 DNA: TGTGCCAGTGGGACAGGGAGTTCCTACGAGCAGTACTTC
CDR3 protein: CASGTGSSYEQYF

J gene: TRBJ1-1
D gene: NA
clone size: many
V gene: TRBV6-5
CDR3 DNA: TGTGCCAGCAGTTACTCATCCGGGACCACTGAAGCTTTCTTT
CDR3 protein: CASSYSSGTTEAFF

J gene: TRBJ2-7
D gene: NA
clone size: NA
V gene: TRBV28
CDR3 DNA: TGTGCCAGCAGTTTATCTAGCGACAGGGCGGACGAGCAGTACTTC
CDR3 protein: CASSLSSDRADEQYF

J gene: TRBJ2-5
D gene: TRBD1
clone size: NA
V gene: TRBV12-3/TRBV12-4
CDR3 DNA: TGTGCCAGCAGTTCCGGGACAGCCCAAGAGACCCAGTACTTC
CDR3 protein: CASSSGTAQETQYF

J gene: TRBJ2-1
D gene: TRBD2
clone size: many
V gene: TRBV12-3/TRBV12-4
CDR3 DNA: TGTGCCAGCAGTTTACGGGTGCTAGCGGGGGACTACGGAGAGCAGTTCTTC
CDR3 protein: CASSLRVLAGDYGEQFF

J gene: TRBJ2-3
D gene: NA
clone size: NA
V gene: TRBV18
CDR3 DNA: TGTGCCAGCTCACCCTTGGGTGGCCCAGATACGCAGTATTTT
CDR3 protein: CASSPLGGPDTQYF

J gene: TRBJ2-3
D gene: TRBD1
clone size: few
V gene: TRBV3-1
CDR3 DNA: TGTGCCAGCCTCAGCAGGGGGCTGGGGGTTGATACGCAGTATTTT
CDR3 protein: CASLSRGLGVDTQYF

J gene: TRBJ2-5
D gene: NA
clone size: NA
V gene: TRBV6-5
CDR3 DNA: TGTGCCACCGGGCCAGGGGAGACCCAGTACTTC
CDR3 protein: CATGPGETQYF

J gene: TRBJ1-6
D gene: NA
clone size: NA
V gene: TRBV5-1
CDR3 DNA: TGCGCCAGCAGCCGCGACAGAGATTCACCCCTCCACTTT
CDR3 protein: CASSRDRDSPLHF

J gene: TRBJ2-7
D gene: NA
clone size: NA
V gene: TRBV5-6
CDR3 DNA: TGTGCCAGCAGCTTTTGGGGACGCCCAGCTTCCTACGAGCAGTACTTC
CDR3 protein: CASSFWGRPASYEQYF

J gene: TRBJ2-5
D gene: NA
clone size: NA
V gene: TRBV2
CDR3 DNA: TGTGCCAGCAGTGAAAGCCAGACTAGAGAGACCCAGTACTTC
CDR3 protein: CASSESQTRETQYF

J gene: TRBJ1-1
D gene: NA
clone size: NA
V gene: TRBV2
CDR3 DNA: TGTGCCAGCAGTGAAGTGGGGCTAGTCCTGAACACTGAAGCTTTCTTT
CDR3 protein: CASSEVGLVLNTEAFF

J gene: TRBJ2-3
D gene: TRBD2
clone size: NA
V gene: TRBV25-1
CDR3 DNA: TGTGCCAGCAGTGAATCGGGGGGGGCCGAAGATACGCAGTATTTT
CDR3 protein: CASSESGGAEDTQYF

J gene: TRBJ2-7
D gene: NA
clone size: NA
V gene: TRBV7-2
CDR3 DNA: TGTGCCAGCAGCCTGGGTCCGGGACGGTCCTACGAGCAGTACTTC
CDR3 protein: CASSLGPGRSYEQYF

J gene: TRBJ2-1
D gene: NA
clone size: few
V gene: TRBV7-9
CDR3 DNA: TGTGCCAGCAGCTTAGTAGCGCCCACCTACAATGAGCAGTTCTTC
CDR3 protein: CASSLVAPTYNEQFF

J gene: TRBJ2-3
D gene: NA
clone size: many
V gene: TRBV29-1
CDR3 DNA: TGCAGCGTTGAAGAGTTGAAGGATACGCAGTATTTT
CDR3 protein: CSVEELKDTQYF

J gene: TRBJ1-6
D gene: NA
clone size: few
V gene: TRBV7-3
CDR3 DNA: TGTGCCAGCAGCCCAACCGGGACGTCTAATTCACCCCTCCACTTT
CDR3 protein: CASSPTGTSNSPLHF

J gene: TRBJ2-3
D gene: NA
clone size: few
V gene: TRBV6-1
CDR3 DNA: TGTGCCAGCAGGGAACATGGCGCAGATACGCAGTATTTT
CDR3 protein: CASREHGADTQYF

J gene: TRBJ2-7
D gene: TRBD2
clone size: NA
V gene: TRBV27
CDR3 DNA: TGTGCCAGCAGTTTATTGACTAGCGGGGCAAGCGAGCAGTACTTC
CDR3 protein: CASSLLTSGASEQYF

J gene: TRBJ1-2
D gene: NA
clone size: NA
V gene: TRBV6-5
CDR3 DNA: TGTGCCAGCAGTTACCGCGACAGGAACTATGGCTACACCTTC
CDR3 protein: CASSYRDRNYGYTF

J gene: TRBJ2-6
D gene: TRBD1
clone size: NA
V gene: TRBV12-3/TRBV12-4
CDR3 DNA: TGTGCCAGCAGTCCCACGACAGGGGGTTGGTCTGGGGCCAACGTCCTGACTTTC
CDR3 protein: CASSPTTGGWSGANVLTF

J gene: TRBJ2-7
D gene: TRBD1
clone size: few
V gene: TRBV12-5
CDR3 DNA: TGTGCTAGTGGTTTGGGGGACAGGACGCCGTACTTC
CDR3 protein: CASGLGDRTPYF

J gene: TRBJ1-1
D gene: TRBD1
clone size: few
V gene: TRBV20-1
CDR3 DNA: TGCAGTGCTGGACAGGGAATCACTGAAGCTTTCTTT
CDR3 protein: CSAGQGITEAFF

J gene: TRBJ2-5
D gene: NA
clone size: few
V gene: TRBV24-1
CDR3 DNA: TGTGCCACCAGTGATAAACGGGACAACCAAGAGACCCAGTACTTC
CDR3 protein: CATSDKRDNQETQYF

J gene: TRBJ2-7
D gene: TRBD2
clone size: few
V gene: TRBV10-3
CDR3 DNA: TGTGCCATCAGTGAATCCATGGGGGAGGGCGAGCAGTACTTC
CDR3 protein: CAISESMGEGEQYF

J gene: TRBJ2-3
D gene: NA
clone size: NA
V gene: TRBV20-1
CDR3 DNA: TGCAGTGCTAGTCACGGCACAGATACGCAGTATTTT
CDR3 protein: CSASHGTDTQYF

J gene: TRBJ2-1
D gene: TRBD2
clone size: NA
V gene: TRBV14
CDR3 DNA: TGTGCCAGCAGCCAGAAAGCGGGGGGCACCTACAATGAGCAGTTCTTC
CDR3 protein: CASSQKAGGTYNEQFF

J gene: TRBJ2-2
D gene: NA
clone size: few
V gene: TRBV6-2/TRBV6-3
CDR3 DNA: TGTGCCAGTTTGGGGCTACCCGCGAACACCGGGGAGCTGTTTTTT
CDR3 protein: CASLGLPANTGELFF

J gene: TRBJ2-2
D gene: TRBD1
clone size: many
V gene: TRBV6-1
CDR3 DNA: TGTGCCAGCAGTCAACAGGGGCCGAACACCGGGGAGCTGTTTTTT
CDR3 protein: CASSQQGPNTGELFF